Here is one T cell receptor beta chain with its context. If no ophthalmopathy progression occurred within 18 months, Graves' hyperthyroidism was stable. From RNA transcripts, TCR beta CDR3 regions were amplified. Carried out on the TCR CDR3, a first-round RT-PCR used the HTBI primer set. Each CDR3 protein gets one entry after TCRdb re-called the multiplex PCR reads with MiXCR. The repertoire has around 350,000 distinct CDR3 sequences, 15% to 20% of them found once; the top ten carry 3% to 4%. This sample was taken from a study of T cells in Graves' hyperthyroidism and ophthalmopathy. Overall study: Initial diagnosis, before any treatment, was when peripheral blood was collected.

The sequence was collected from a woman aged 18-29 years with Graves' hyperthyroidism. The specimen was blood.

CDR3 coding DNA: TGTGCCAGCAGTCCAACCCGACAGGGGGCACAGCCCCAGCATTTT. Translated: CASSPTRQGAQPQHF. V usage is TRBV27 and J usage is TRBJ1-5; 10 bases map to TRBD1. The CDR3 loop spans 15 amino acids. Per germline, CDR1 MNHEY and CDR2 SMNVEV (reference sequence). Germline trimming cut 5 bases from V and 7 bases from J; bases unmatched to any gene: 8.